Listed here are 12 T cell receptor beta chains from one sample, sequenced in a study of radiotherapy plus CTLA-4 blockade in lung cancer. The assay was immunoSEQ multiplex PCR, and TCRdb's table has in-frame clones only and misses some. The sample has about 50,000 clones; 55% to 80% are singletons. Source: peripheral blood, taken from a patient treated with radiotherapy plus ipilimumab. Receptors originate from a human donor with non-small cell lung cancer who had a complete response to radiotherapy plus ipilimumab.

This chain connects TRBV5-1 to TRBJ2-7, with TRBD1 identical over 7 bases. The V segment lost 4 bases and the J segment 5 bases; nucleotides outside the gene matches: 9. Germline lookup yields CDR1 SGHRS and CDR2 YFSETQ. This CDR3 is 14 amino acids long. DNA of the CDR3: TGCGCCAGCAGCATACAGGGGTTGAACAACGAGCAGTACTTC. This sequence encodes CASSIQGLNNEQYF.

This clone has more than one count but fewer than ten. V gene TRBV7-9 combines with J gene TRBJ1-1; weak D call: TRBD1 (6 bases). Trimming shortened V by 1 base and J by 1 base, and 13 bases separated the two germline ends. Germline CDR1 and CDR2: SEHNR and FQNEAQ (reference sequence). This CDR3 has 16 amino acids. The CDR3 reads CASSLDLGTKNTEAFF. In nucleotides, the CDR3 is TGTGCCAGCAGCTTAGATTTGGGGACAAAGAACACTGAAGCTTTCTTT.

The chain has TRBV28 and TRBJ2-7; 9 bases map to TRBD1. Trimming removed 5 bases from V and 6 bases from J; junction bases left unmatched: 11. Germline loops: CDR1 MDHEN, CDR2 SYDVKM. There are 15 residues in the CDR3. The chain's CDR3 is CASSPGQGYSREQYF. The CDR3 nucleotides read TGTGCCAGCAGTCCGGGACAGGGATACTCTCGCGAGCAGTACTTC.

This chain links TRBV5-8 with TRBJ2-4, with 7 bases matching TRBD2. This CDR3 comprises 14 residues. Germline CDR1 reads SGHTS; CDR2 reads YDEGEE. After removal of 7 bases from V and 6 bases from J, the junction contained 10 bases not matched to a gene. CDR3 loop: CASGRDSRGNIQYF. The CDR3 bases are TGTGCCAGCGGGAGGGATTCTCGCGGAAACATTCAGTACTTC. Full variable domain (remainder filled in from reference TRBV5-8 and TRBJ2-4): EAGVTQSPTHLIKTRGQQATLRCSPISGHTSVYWYQQALGLGLQFLLWYDEGEERNRGNFPPRFSGRQFPNYSSELNVNALELEDSALYLCASGRDSRGNIQYFGAGTRLSVL.

The chain carries TRBV29-1 and TRBJ2-3; 9 positions agree with TRBD2. Germline values: CDR1 SQVTM, CDR2 ANQGSEA. This CDR3 has 17 amino acids. Losses at the gene ends were 5 bases for V and 0 bases for J; bases not matched to a gene: 12. DNA of the CDR3: TGCAGCGTTATAGGAAGCGGGAGGACCTCTAGCACAGATACGCAGTATTTT. Its translation: CSVIGSGRTSSTDTQYF.

This clone was found once. The CDR3: CASSSPGQSVPLHF. The CDR3 DNA reads TGTGCCAGCAGCTCCCCGGGACAGTCAGTCCCCCTCCACTTT. The chain links TRBV7-2 to TRBJ1-6, with 7 nucleotides matching TRBD1. V lost 4 bases to trimming and J lost 13 bases; unmatched junction nucleotides: 10. Germline loops: CDR1 SGHTA, CDR2 FQGNSA. The CDR3 is 14 amino acids.

The chain has TRBV5-1 and TRBJ2-5; D is undetermined. This CDR3 region has 13 residues. Trimming cost V 2 bases and J 2 bases, with 7 bases left between them. Germline lookup yields CDR1 SGHRS and CDR2 YFSETQ. For the CDR3, the DNA is TGCGCCAGCAGCTTCCCAACACAAGAGACCCAGTACTTC. Its protein is CASSFPTQETQYF.

J is TRBJ2-3 and V is TRBV19; D unresolved. Trimming pared 3 bases from V and 5 bases from J, leaving 3 bases between. The germline V gene encodes CDR1 LNHDA and CDR2 SQIVND (reference sequence). This CDR3 has 11 residues. The CDR3, as DNA: TGTGCCAGTAGTATCCGAGATACGCAGTATTTT. Protein sequence: CASSIRDTQYF.

This rearrangement joins TRBV7-2 to TRBJ2-7; 7 positions match TRBD1. Germline values: CDR1 SGHTA, CDR2 FQGNSA. This CDR3 region has 15 residues. Trimming removed 5 bases from V and 4 bases from J; junction bases left unmatched: 11. CDR3 nucleotide sequence: TGTGCCAGCAGCATGAAGGACAGGTCCTCTTACGAGCAGTACTTC. This translates into CASSMKDRSSYEQYF.

This clone was observed once. The chain combines TRBV29-1 with TRBJ1-2; 8 bases fit TRBD1. This CDR3 comprises 13 residues. Looked up from germline, CDR1 is SQVTM and CDR2 is ANQGSEA. V gave up 7 bases and J gave up 5 bases; unmatched junction bases: 9. CDR3 protein: CSASDRGGYGYTF. CDR3 coding DNA: TGCAGCGCTAGCGACAGGGGCGGGTATGGCTACACCTTC.

The chain's CDR3 is CASRQGSSAKNIQYF. DNA for the CDR3: TGTGCCAGCAGACAGGGGAGTTCGGCCAAAAACATTCAGTACTTC. This sequence joins TRBV5-5 and TRBJ2-4, with 7 bases lining up with TRBD1. V trimming: 5 bases; J trimming: 1 base; junction bases outside the gene matches: 6. The CDR3 is 15 amino acids. The germline CDR1 and CDR2 sequences are SGHKS and YYEKEE (reference sequence). Complete variable domain (other parts from reference TRBV5-5 and TRBJ2-4): DAGVTQSPTHLIKTRGQQVTLRCSPISGHKSVSWYQQVLGQGPQFIFQYYEKEERGRGNFPDRFSARQFPNYSSELNVNALLLGDSALYLCASRQGSSAKNIQYFGAGTRLSVL.

This clone was observed a few times. The chain links TRBV6-1 to TRBJ1-3; D might be TRBD1 (5 bases). This CDR3 has 17 amino acids. Germline V gene data show CDR1 as MNHNS and CDR2 as SASEGT. V was clipped by 1 base and J by 4 bases, with 17 bases between them. The CDR3 sequence: CASSEERGRVRGNTIYF. CDR3 in DNA: TGTGCCAGCAGTGAAGAGCGGGGCAGAGTGAGAGGAAACACCATATATTTT.